These 12 T cell receptor beta chains came from one sample sequenced in a study of metastatic and nonmetastatic thyroid tumors. There were no patients who had received any treatment before thyroid surgery. From the PCR reads, TCRdb re-called clones with MiXCR. Of around 20,000 clones listed, less than 25% are singletons. Material: tumor tissue. Receptor source: a female donor with papillary thyroid cancer or a benign thyroid nodule (not recorded which). Some clones in this sample may be carry-over from other donors' samples.

J is TRBJ1-4 and V is TRBV20-1; the D gene is possibly TRBD1 (5 bases). Germline V gives CDR1 DFQATT, CDR2 SNEGSKA (reference sequence). V dropped 8 bases and J dropped 8 bases, with 18 bases sitting between them. The CDR3 totals 13 residues. The CDR3 loop is CSSPGPGKEKLFF. CDR3 nucleotides: TGCAGTTCTCCGGGACCCGGGAAGGAAAAACTGTTTTTT.

This clone came up many times. The chain uses TRBV20-1 and TRBJ2-1, with a weak D call TRBD1 (6 bases). Germline V lookup: CDR1 DFQATT, CDR2 SNEGSKA (reference sequence). The CDR3 covers 15 residues. V lost 2 bases to trimming and J lost 10 bases, with 21 bases between them. Here the CDR3 reads CSARPSKGDPREQFF. The DNA of the CDR3 is TGCAGTGCTAGACCCTCCAAGGGGGATCCCCGAGAGCAGTTCTTC.

The chain joins TRBV11-2 to TRBJ1-2; D may be TRBD1 (5 bases). CDR1 is SGHAT, CDR2 FQNNGV, per germline. V was clipped by 5 bases and J by 4 bases, with 17 bases between them. The CDR3 runs 15 residues. The CDR3 nucleotides are TGTGCCAGCAGCGTTGACAGATCCCGGGGCTATGGCTACACCTTC. This encodes CASSVDRSRGYGYTF. Drawing the rest from reference TRBV11-2 and TRBJ1-2, the complete variable domain is EAGVAQSPRYKIIEKRQSVAFWCNPISGHATLYWYQQILGQGPKLLIQFQNNGVVDDSQLPKDRFSAERLKGVDSTLKIQPAKLEDSAVYLCASSVDRSRGYGYTFGSGTRLTVV.

This clone was observed a handful of times. The chain is built from TRBV14 and TRBJ1-1; 7 positions agree with TRBD1. CDR3 length: 15 amino acids. In germline, CDR1 is SGHDN, CDR2 FVKESK. Trimming removed 4 bases from V and 3 bases from J; junction bases left unmatched: 8. CDR3: CASSRRQGFDTEAFF. The DNA for the CDR3 is TGTGCCAGCAGCCGTCGACAGGGTTTCGACACTGAAGCTTTCTTT. Combining the CDR3 with reference TRBV14 and TRBJ1-1 gives the whole variable domain EAGVTQFPSHSVIEKGQTVTLRCDPISGHDNLYWYRRVMGKEIKFLLHFVKESKQDESGMPNNRFLAERTGGTYSTLKVQPAELEDSGVYFCASSRRQGFDTEAFFGQGTRLTVV.

The table lists this clone with many counts. The chain has TRBV29-1 and TRBJ2-3; 11 bases line up with TRBD2. Losses at the gene ends were 7 bases for V and 3 bases for J; bases not matched to a gene: 6. This CDR3 is built from 14 residues. Germline CDR1 SQVTM, CDR2 ANQGSEA. CDR3 amino acids: CSALLAGVTDTQYF. As DNA, the CDR3 is TGCAGCGCCCTACTAGCGGGAGTGACAGATACGCAGTATTTT.

This clone has a count of ten or more. The genes are TRBV18 and TRBJ2-4; D possibly corresponds to TRBD1 (6 bases). CDR1 and CDR2 (germline): KGHSH, LQKENI. The CDR3 totals 15 residues. V lost 3 bases, J lost 6 bases, and 15 bases lay in between. The CDR3 region is CASSPDRSSVNIQYF. CDR3 sequence (DNA): TGTGCCAGCTCACCGGACAGATCCTCTGTAAACATTCAGTACTTC.

V usage is TRBV12-3 or TRBV12-4 and J usage is TRBJ2-7; TRBD1 matches 7 bases. The CDR3 loop spans 17 amino acids. Unmatched junction bases numbered 14, after V lost 4 bases and J lost 2 bases. CDR3 amino acids: CASSSRKTGTLPYEQYF. The CDR3 DNA reads TGTGCCAGCAGTTCACGTAAGACAGGGACCCTACCCTACGAGCAGTACTTC.

The DNA for the CDR3 is TGCAGTGCTCCTCGTAGAACCCGGGACAGGGCTCTTCGCTATGGCTACACCTTC. Translation gives CSAPRRTRDRALRYGYTF. The V call is TRBV20-1, the J call TRBJ1-2, with 9 bases identical to TRBD1. The CDR3 is made up of 18 amino acids. V lost 5 bases to trimming and J lost 4 bases; unmatched junction nucleotides: 20. CDR1 and CDR2 (germline): DFQATT, SNEGSKA (reference sequence).

There are a few counts of this clone. The chain carries TRBV6-2 or TRBV6-3 and TRBJ1-2; D might be TRBD1 (6 bases). The CDR3 has 16 residues. Trimming removed 5 bases from V and 4 bases from J, with 20 bases in between. The germline CDR1 and CDR2 sequences are MNHEY and SVGEGT. CDR3 nucleotide sequence: TGTGCCAGCAGTCCACTGCCTAATGACAGGATCTATGGCTACACCTTC. Residues: CASSPLPNDRIYGYTF.

The chain carries TRBV30 and TRBJ1-5, with 9 bases lining up with TRBD1. Germline assignment: CDR1 GTSNPN and CDR2 SVGIG (reference sequence). CDR3 length: 14 residues. J lost 5 bases, V lost 3 bases, and 5 bases had no gene match. The CDR3 region is CAWRGTGSDQPQHF. The CDR3, as DNA: TGTGCCTGGAGGGGGACAGGGTCTGATCAGCCCCAGCATTTT.

This clone has more than one count but fewer than ten. The chain joins TRBV7-9 to TRBJ2-7; maybe TRBD1 (5 bases). Trimming removed 5 bases at V and 3 bases at J, with 17 bases between. The CDR3 runs to 15 residues. In germline, CDR1 is SEHNR, CDR2 FQNEAQ (reference sequence). Written as DNA, the CDR3 is TGTGCCAGCAGCCCCACGGAGACAGCCGACTACGAGCAGTACTTC. Its protein is CASSPTETADYEQYF. Supplemented by reference TRBV7-9 and TRBJ2-7, the full variable domain reads DTGVSQNPRHKITKRGQNVTFRCDPISEHNRLYWYRQTLGQGPEFLTYFQNEAQLEKSRLLSDRFSAERPKGSFSTLEIQRTEQGDSAMYLCASSPTETADYEQYFGPGTRLTVT.

This clone was observed a handful of times. A read error may account for a junction end that differs from germline. This sequence joins TRBV12-3 or TRBV12-4 and TRBJ1-1; D is uncertain. This CDR3 comprises 13 residues. CDR3 sequence: CVSSLERNTESFF. The CDR3 DNA follows: TGTGTCAGCAGTTTAGAACGGAACACTGAATCTTTCTTT.